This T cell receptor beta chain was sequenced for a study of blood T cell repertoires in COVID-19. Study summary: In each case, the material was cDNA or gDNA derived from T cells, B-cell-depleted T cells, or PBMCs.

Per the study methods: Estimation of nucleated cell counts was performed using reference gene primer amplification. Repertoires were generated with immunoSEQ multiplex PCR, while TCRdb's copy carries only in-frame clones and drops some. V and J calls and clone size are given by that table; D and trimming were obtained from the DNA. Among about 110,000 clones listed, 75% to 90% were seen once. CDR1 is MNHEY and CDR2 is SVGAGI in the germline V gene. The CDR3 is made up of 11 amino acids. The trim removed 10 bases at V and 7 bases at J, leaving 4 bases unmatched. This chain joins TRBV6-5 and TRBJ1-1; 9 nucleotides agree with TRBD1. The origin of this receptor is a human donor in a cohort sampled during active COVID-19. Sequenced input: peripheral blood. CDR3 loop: CATRQGVEAFF. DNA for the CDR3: TGTGCCACCCGACAGGGGGTTGAAGCTTTCTTT.